The clone carrying this TCR beta chain was seen a handful of times. The germline gives CDR1 SGHRS, CDR2 YFSETQ. V was pared by 0 bases and J by 0 bases, with 10 bases between. This CDR3 spans 16 amino acids. Per the authors' pipeline: Amplified reference gene primers provided the basis for estimating nucleated cell counts. Produced via immunoSEQ multiplex PCR; TCRdb's table is partial and in-frame only. D and trimming come from the DNA, and the V and J calls and clone size come from that table. The table includes fewer than 300,000 clones, approximately 91% detected once. The sample belongs to a study of blood T cell repertoires in COVID-19. At the level of the study: Samples taken during acute and convalescent COVID-19 were collected in the United States, Italy and Spain.

Enrollment of patients from Seattle took place during active infection, with longitudinal follow-up. This chain links TRBV5-1 with TRBJ1-3; weak D call: TRBD1 (6 bases). The sample was peripheral blood. This TCR derives from a woman aged 25 to 39 with COVID-19, enrolled during active disease. CDR3 nucleotide sequence: TGCGCCAGCAGCTTGGCAGGGGCGTTCTCTGGAAACACCATATATTTT. Translated: CASSLAGAFSGNTIYF.